The present T cell receptor (beta chain) was sequenced within a study of blood T cell repertoires in COVID-19. Measured with immunoSEQ multiplex PCR; TCRdb has only the in-frame clones, and not every one. The sample comprises 200,000 to 250,000 clones, roughly 84% of which are singletons, and 1.4% rests with the top ten. Germline V gene lookup returns CDR1 SGHRS and CDR2 YFSETQ. V shed 3 bases and J 3 bases; nucleotides not matched to a gene: 2. The CDR3 is made up of 15 amino acids. The clonotype was recovered from a woman aged 40 to 49 who had recovered from COVID-19. The rearrangement joins TRBV5-1 to TRBJ2-2; 10 nucleotides line up with TRBD1. The sequencing sample was made of peripheral blood. The CDR3: CASSSGQGDTGELFF. Here the CDR3 DNA reads TGCGCCAGCAGCTCCGGACAGGGGGACACCGGGGAGCTGTTTTTT. Variable domain in full (rest from reference TRBV5-1 and TRBJ2-2): KAGVTQTPRYLIKTRGQQVTLSCSPISGHRSVSWYQQTPGQGLQFLFEYFSETQRNKGNFPGRFSGRQFSNSRSEMNVSTLELGDSALYLCASSSGQGDTGELFFGEGSRLTVL.